This T cell receptor beta chain was identified during a study of blood T cells in healthy people across ages (dated by TCRdb to between 2015 and 2016). Study-level background: In model experiments, template switching captured about one uniquely barcoded TCR beta cDNA molecule for every two T cells. The study measured age-related changes in TCR beta repertoire diversity using deep sequencing normalized with unique cDNA molecular identifiers. The donors were divided into four age groups: young (average roughly 17 years), middle-aged (about 40), aged (under 70) and long-lived (about 90). For two donors (one aged 18 to 29 and one aged 80 or older), the study analyzed two additional independent replicas of 1 million unique cDNA reads from the same blood draw. Donors of different ages were randomly distributed across sequencing lanes to avoid experimental bias.

The library relied on 5' RACE. A second about 7 to 12 cycle PCR used a sample-barcoded 5' primer and a J-beta primer mix. Each TCR beta cDNA molecule received a unique molecular identifier from a template-switch 5' adaptor carrying 12 random nucleotides. Each sample yielded at least 2.5 million CDR3-containing paired-end reads. First-strand cDNA was synthesized from all RNA with the Mint cDNA synthesis kit, primed by a TRBC-specific oligonucleotide. All cDNA was treated with uracil-DNA glycosylase and then went through a first 18-cycle PCR with the universal primers M1SS and BC2_uni_R. As for how the authors treated the data: For normalization, 1 million high-quality reads, each with a distinct molecular identifier, were randomly selected from each sample. Reads with shared molecular identifiers were discarded instead of being binned into consensus sequences. MiTCR, with a Q25 quality threshold and the strictest error-elimination algorithm, was used for CDR3 identification, clonotype clustering and error correction. A nonparametric unseen species model with Euler transformation was used to estimate a lower bound on total TCR beta diversity. In TCRdb, the public reads were trimmed at Q25 with fastp and aligned with MiXCR, with productive beta chains retained. A single entry per CDR3 protein holds the most common genes and DNA from its merged rows. The V and J calls reflect TCRdb's pipeline rather than the authors' work. The sample records 1.8 million or so distinct CDR3 sequences, around 40% of which are singletons. The top ten hold under 25% of the sample.

This clonotype appeared a few times. Its antigen has not been determined. The input lacks base qualities; no much larger clone sits a single base away. Systemically healthy Caucasian individuals from Russia, around 38 in total and aged roughly 6 to 100 years, were included as donors. Around 10 milliliters of peripheral blood were drawn from each donor into EDTA-treated Vacutainer tubes. Ficoll-Paque density-gradient centrifugation was used to isolate PBMCs, with at least 6 million per sample. Trizol reagent was used to extract total RNA from PBMCs, with at least 5.5 micrograms per sample. Naive CD45RAhigh/CD27high T cell percentages were measured by flow cytometry on a PBMC aliquot from every donor. There are 14 amino acids in the CDR3, from cysteine to phenylalanine inclusive. The sequence is cut down to CDR3 DNA, 42 bases in frame from base 1. The V end loses 2 bases and the J end loses 7 bases, and a stretch of 14 bases separates them. For CDR1 and CDR2, the germline V gene (reference sequence) lists MNHNY and SVGAGI.

Broader findings and caveats from the paper: Conclusive comparison of naive and antigen-experienced compartments was prevented by the profiling of bulk unsorted PBMCs. Estimates of total diversity from one million sequenced T cells were regarded as lower bounds and underestimates. Observed TCR beta diversity correlated strongly with the percentage of naive T cells measured by flow cytometry. Donor CMV infection status was unknown, potentially confounding age-related changes in expanded clonotypes. The long-lived group showed more naive CD4+ T cells, fewer expanded clones and increased TCR diversity than the aged group, suggesting age selection. As age increased, observed TCR beta diversity per million T cells dropped in a roughly linear way, and a significant reduction was already evident by age around 41.

The rearrangement combines TRBV6-6 with TRBJ1-1; TRBD1 is a weak D gene call, 5 bases matching. The sample consisted of blood. The sequence derives from a human donor in good health. The DNA sequence follows: TGTGCCAGCAGTTACCAGGGCCCTCTCGGTGAAGCTTTCTTT. Translated, this gives CASSYQGPLGEAFF.